The sequence of this T cell receptor beta chain was determined in a study of blood T cell repertoires in COVID-19. On the study more broadly: Samples of COVID-19 (acute and convalescent) were obtained from the United States, Italy and Spain. T cells, B-cell-depleted T cells, or PBMCs supplied cDNA or gDNA.

Trimming removed 2 bases from V and 4 bases from J, with 9 bases in between. The CDR3 has 13 amino acids. Germline V CDR1 and CDR2: SGHNT, YYREEE (reference sequence). As processed by the authors: It was from reference gene primer amplification that nucleated cell counts were estimated. Assay: immunoSEQ multiplex PCR; the TCRdb copy retains only in-frame clones and omits some. The DNA gave D and trimming, while V, J and clone size come from that table. The table includes about 31,000 clones, about 88% detected once. The V call is TRBV5-4, the J call TRBJ2-5; D unclear. The sequenced sample consisted of peripheral blood. The source is a man between 65 and 80 years old with active or convalescent COVID-19. The CDR3 DNA is TGTGCCAGCAGCTTCGGCCCAGGAGAGACCCAGTACTTC. Its translation is CASSFGPGETQYF.